The rows below give T cell receptor beta chains drawn from one sample of a study of T cells in Graves' hyperthyroidism and ophthalmopathy. TCRdb itself ran the multiplex PCR reads through MiXCR, one entry per CDR3 protein. The sample carries about 350,000 distinct CDR3 sequences, roughly 14% recorded once. Sequencing was performed on blood. All receptors come from a woman aged 25 to 39 with Graves' hyperthyroidism. Both conserved end residues are part of each CDR3. A D gene is named only where the DNA matches it firmly. Size is omitted from some rows. Given values are once, few, many or a class for expanded clones.

abundance	v_gene	d_gene	j_gene	CDR3aa	CDR3nt
NA	TRBV7-9	NA	TRBJ2-1	CASNPGSGYNEQFF	TGTGCCAGCAACCCGGGTAGCGGTTACAATGAGCAGTTCTTC
many	TRBV10-1	NA	TRBJ2-7	CASSDPGQSYEQYF	TGCGCCAGCAGTGATCCGGGCCAGAGCTACGAGCAGTACTTC
many	TRBV2	NA	TRBJ1-2	CASNNPNYGYTF	TGTGCCAGCAACAATCCTAACTATGGCTACACCTTC
NA	TRBV30	NA	TRBJ2-5	CAWSIGLRGETQYF	TGTGCCTGGAGTATAGGACTCCGGGGAGAGACCCAGTACTTC
NA	TRBV5-1	NA	TRBJ2-7	CASRSSATYEQYF	TGCGCCAGCCGGTCGTCGGCGACCTACGAGCAGTACTTC
many	TRBV10-3	TRBD2	TRBJ2-1	CAIRGLAPSYNEQFF	TGTGCCATCAGAGGACTAGCTCCCTCCTACAATGAGCAGTTCTTC
many	TRBV7-9	NA	TRBJ2-7	CASSLALIGDGDEQYF	TGTGCCAGCAGCTTAGCGTTAATAGGGGACGGTGACGAGCAGTACTTC
NA	TRBV24-1	NA	TRBJ2-1	CATSDNRQAQSNEQFF	TGTGCCACCAGTGATAACCGACAGGCACAGAGCAATGAGCAGTTCTTC
many	TRBV12-3/TRBV12-4	NA	TRBJ2-1	CASTGVDVHNEQFF	TGTGCCAGCACCGGGGTGGACGTCCATAATGAGCAGTTCTTC
few	TRBV20-1	NA	TRBJ2-1	CSASNLPPYNEQFF	TGCAGTGCTAGTAACCTCCCCCCCTACAATGAGCAGTTCTTC
many	TRBV7-8	NA	TRBJ1-4	CASSFGPRSEKLFF	TGTGCCAGCAGCTTTGGACCCCGTAGTGAAAAACTGTTTTTT
many	TRBV20-1	NA	TRBJ2-7	CSARDPQHSSSYEQYF	TGCAGTGCTAGAGATCCCCAGCACTCAAGCTCCTACGAGCAGTACTTC
NA	TRBV2	NA	TRBJ2-3	CASSEGQVGMYF	TGTGCCAGCAGTGAAGGACAGGTCGGCATGTATTTT
many	TRBV3-1	NA	TRBJ2-5	CASSEEEGAGGETQYF	TGTGCCAGCAGCGAAGAAGAGGGTGCAGGAGGCGAGACCCAGTACTTC
NA	TRBV5-1	NA	TRBJ2-1	CASSLADPYNEQFF	TGCGCCAGCAGCTTGGCGGACCCCTACAATGAGCAGTTCTTC
many	TRBV6-1	TRBD1	TRBJ2-5	CASSKGQPGQDNYGTQYF	TGTGCCAGCAGTAAAGGTCAACCGGGACAGGATAATTACGGGACCCAGTACTTC
NA	TRBV29-1	TRBD1	TRBJ1-2	CSVPYRGANYGYTF	TGCAGCGTGCCCTACAGGGGAGCTAACTATGGCTACACCTTC
many	TRBV10-3	TRBD1	TRBJ2-2	CAINDRANTGELFF	TGTGCCATCAACGACAGGGCGAACACCGGGGAGCTGTTTTTT
many	TRBV11-2	NA	TRBJ1-1	CASSLKERTEAFF	TGTGCCAGCAGCTTGAAGGAGCGGACTGAAGCTTTCTTT
NA	TRBV6-1	TRBD1	TRBJ2-5	CASRRTGAMEETQYF	TGTGCCAGCAGGAGGACAGGGGCGATGGAGGAGACCCAGTACTTC
many	TRBV20-1	TRBD2	TRBJ2-1	CSAKLAGASYNEQFF	TGCAGTGCTAAATTAGCGGGAGCATCCTACAATGAGCAGTTCTTC
many	TRBV28	TRBD1	TRBJ1-1	CASGSGQGIFEAFF	TGTGCCAGCGGAAGCGGACAGGGGATTTTTGAAGCTTTCTTT
many	TRBV2	TRBD1	TRBJ2-7	CASSVPGQGYEQYF	TGTGCCAGCAGTGTCCCGGGACAGGGCTACGAGCAGTACTTC
few	TRBV29-1	NA	TRBJ1-2	CSPTGPGGYTF	TGCAGCCCGACAGGACCGGGCGGCTACACCTTC
few	TRBV19	NA	TRBJ2-7	CASSIGRDTSYEQYF	TGTGCCAGTAGTATCGGTCGTGACACCTCCTACGAGCAGTACTTC
NA	TRBV10-1	TRBD2	TRBJ2-3	CASSVKTSGSPDTQYF	TGCGCCAGCAGTGTGAAGACTAGCGGGAGTCCAGATACGCAGTATTTT
NA	TRBV19	NA	TRBJ2-7	CASTARGGTDTYEQYF	TGTGCCAGTACCGCTCGCGGAGGGACTGACACCTACGAGCAGTACTTC
many	TRBV20-1	TRBD2	TRBJ2-7	CSARPGAGVHEQYF	TGCAGTGCGCGACCTGGAGCGGGAGTCCACGAGCAGTACTTC
NA	TRBV5-5	TRBD1	TRBJ2-1	CASSSGQGFDEQFF	TGCGCCAGCAGCTCGGGACAGGGGTTCGATGAGCAGTTCTTC
few	TRBV12-3/TRBV12-4	NA	TRBJ2-7	CASSLKEGSEQYF	TGTGCCAGCAGTTTAAAGGAGGGGAGCGAGCAGTACTTC
few	TRBV20-1	NA	TRBJ2-5	CSASMETQYF	TGCAGTGCAAGTATGGAGACCCAGTACTTC
NA	TRBV7-2	NA	TRBJ2-7	CASSLVGRDYEQYF	TGTGCCAGCAGCTTAGTGGGCAGGGACTACGAGCAGTACTTC
few	TRBV5-1	TRBD1	TRBJ2-2	CASSGTGANTGELFF	TGCGCCAGCAGCGGGACAGGGGCGAACACCGGGGAGCTGTTTTTT
many	TRBV10-1	NA	TRBJ2-1	CASSESGVGNEQFF	TGCGCCAGCAGTGAGTCGGGGGTTGGCAATGAGCAGTTCTTC
NA	TRBV19	TRBD2	TRBJ2-1	CAGGVGTSGKNEQFF	TGTGCCGGGGGCGTAGGGACTAGCGGGAAAAATGAGCAGTTCTTC
many	TRBV27	TRBD1	TRBJ2-1	CASSPGPGQGAVRGYNEQFF	TGTGCCAGCAGTCCCGGCCCGGGACAGGGGGCAGTAAGGGGTTACAATGAGCAGTTCTTC
many	TRBV28	NA	TRBJ2-3	CASSFPENTQYF	TGTGCCAGCAGTTTCCCAGAAAATACGCAGTATTTT
many	TRBV20-1	NA	TRBJ1-1	CSARVNVGNTEAFF	TGCAGTGCTAGAGTCAACGTGGGTAACACTGAAGCTTTCTTT
many	TRBV19	NA	TRBJ1-5	CASSIAGSNQPQHF	TGTGCCAGTAGTATCGCGGGAAGCAATCAGCCCCAGCATTTT
NA	TRBV7-9	TRBD1	TRBJ1-1	CASSLGQLEAFF	TGTGCCAGCAGCTTGGGACAGTTAGAAGCTTTCTTT
many	TRBV27	TRBD2	TRBJ2-1	CASSPTGTSGYNEQFF	TGTGCCAGCAGTCCGACGGGGACTAGCGGTTACAATGAGCAGTTCTTC
NA	TRBV3-1	NA	TRBJ2-7	CASSLRGDSAYEQYF	TGTGCCAGCAGCCTCAGGGGGGACTCAGCCTACGAGCAGTACTTC
many	TRBV11-3	NA	TRBJ1-5	CASSYLQDWVSQPQHF	TGTGCCAGCAGCTACTTACAGGATTGGGTAAGTCAGCCCCAGCATTTT
many	TRBV28	NA	TRBJ1-4	CASDSPNEKLFF	TGTGCCAGCGACAGCCCTAATGAAAAACTGTTTTTT
many	TRBV12-3/TRBV12-4	NA	TRBJ2-1	CASGAGHEQFF	TGTGCCAGCGGAGCGGGCCATGAGCAGTTCTTC